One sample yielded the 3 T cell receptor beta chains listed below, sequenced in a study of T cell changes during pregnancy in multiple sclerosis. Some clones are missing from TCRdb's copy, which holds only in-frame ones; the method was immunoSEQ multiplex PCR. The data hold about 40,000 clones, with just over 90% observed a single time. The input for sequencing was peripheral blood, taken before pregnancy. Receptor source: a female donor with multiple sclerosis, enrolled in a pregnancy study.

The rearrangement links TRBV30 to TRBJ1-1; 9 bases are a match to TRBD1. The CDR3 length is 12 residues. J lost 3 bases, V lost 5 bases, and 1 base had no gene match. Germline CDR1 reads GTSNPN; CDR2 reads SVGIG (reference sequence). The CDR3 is CAWGDRDTEAFF. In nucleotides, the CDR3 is TGTGCCTGGGGGGACAGGGACACTGAAGCTTTCTTT.

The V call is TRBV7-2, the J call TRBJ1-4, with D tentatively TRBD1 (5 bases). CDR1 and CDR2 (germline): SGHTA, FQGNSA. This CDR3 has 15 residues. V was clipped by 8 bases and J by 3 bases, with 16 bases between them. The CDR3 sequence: CASGGFGGANEKLFF. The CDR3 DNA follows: TGTGCCAGCGGAGGGTTCGGGGGAGCTAATGAAAAACTGTTTTTT.

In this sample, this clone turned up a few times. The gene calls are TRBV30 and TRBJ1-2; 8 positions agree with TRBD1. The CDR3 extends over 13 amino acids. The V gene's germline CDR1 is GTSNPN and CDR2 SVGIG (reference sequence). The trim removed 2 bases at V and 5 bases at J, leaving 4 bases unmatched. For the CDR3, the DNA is TGTGCCTGGAGTCGAGGACAGGGTTATGGCTACACCTTC. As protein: CAWSRGQGYGYTF. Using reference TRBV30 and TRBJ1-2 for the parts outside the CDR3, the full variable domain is SQTIHQWPATLVQPVGSPLSLECTVEGTSNPNLYWYRQAAGRGLQLLFYSVGIGQISSEVPQNLSASRPQDRQFILSSKKLLLSDSGFYLCAWSRGQGYGYTFGSGTRLTVV.